These 7 T cell receptor beta chains share one sample of origin, sequenced in a study of control samples from healthy donors and cancer patients. Libraries were prepared by immunoSEQ multiplex PCR; TCRdb keeps only in-frame clonotypes and omits some of them. The sample has approximately 100,000 clones, around nine tenths seen once. Sequencing used blood. These receptors came from a human donor in good health. The donor label of this sample is uncertain.

This clone was picked up one time. The rearrangement links TRBV7-2 to TRBJ1-1, with 7 bases matching TRBD1. The CDR3 runs to 14 residues. V lost 5 bases and J lost 4; bases outside the gene matches: 7. Germline loops: CDR1 SGHTA, CDR2 FQGNSA. The CDR3 loop is CASSVTGDSTEAFF. CDR3 DNA: TGTGCCAGCAGCGTTACAGGGGACAGCACTGAAGCTTTCTTT.

The rearrangement links TRBV7-9 to TRBJ2-7, with TRBD1 as a possible D gene (6 bases). The CDR3 runs 12 residues. The germline CDR1 and CDR2 sequences are SEHNR and FQNEAQ (reference sequence). Deletions cut 3 bases from V and 6 bases from J, with 9 bases between. The CDR3 sequence: CASSFMGAEQYF. In DNA form, the CDR3 reads TGTGCCAGCAGCTTTATGGGGGCCGAGCAGTACTTC. Looking up the rest from reference TRBV7-9 and TRBJ2-7 gives the full variable domain: DTGVSQNPRHKITKRGQNVTFRCDPISEHNRLYWYRQTLGQGPEFLTYFQNEAQLEKSRLLSDRFSAERPKGSFSTLEIQRTEQGDSAMYLCASSFMGAEQYFGPGTRLTVT.

This clone occurred once. The V and J genes are TRBV15 and TRBJ2-6; D unresolved. V dropped 4 bases and J dropped 2 bases, with 3 bases sitting between them. CDR1 is LNHNV and CDR2 is YYDKDF in the germline V gene (reference sequence). The CDR3 runs to 13 residues. In DNA form, the CDR3 reads TGTGCCACCAGCACCGCTGGGGCCAACGTCCTGACTTTC. Translating it yields CATSTAGANVLTF.

The V and J genes are TRBV12-3 or TRBV12-4 and TRBJ1-2, with TRBD1 identical over 7 bases. The V gene end was trimmed by 1 base and the J gene end by 7 bases; junction bases not matched to a gene: 3. The CDR3 is 13 residues long. CDR3 nucleotides: TGTGCCAGCAGTTTAGACAGGGGACTTGGCTACACCTTC. Translated, it gives CASSLDRGLGYTF.

V usage is TRBV5-1 and J usage is TRBJ2-1, with 9 bases lining up with TRBD1. CDR3 length equals 15 residues. The V and J ends lost 6 bases and 7 bases, in that order; junction bases with no gene match: 11. CDR1 is SGHRS and CDR2 is YFSETQ in the germline V gene. The CDR3: CASTQQGAQRNEQFF. CDR3 DNA sequence: TGCGCCAGCACCCAACAGGGGGCGCAGAGGAATGAGCAGTTCTTC.

This rearrangement joins TRBV6-5 to TRBJ2-2, with TRBD2 as a possible D gene (5 bases). The CDR3 totals 14 residues. V lost 4 bases and J lost 3, with 9 bases in between. Germline-derived CDR1 and CDR2 are MNHEY and SVGAGI. The CDR3 nucleotides are TGTGCCAGCAGTTTCGTGAGGGACACCGGGGAGCTGTTTTTT. Translating gives CASSFVRDTGELFF.

V usage is TRBV28 and J usage is TRBJ2-1, with 13 bases lining up with TRBD2. CDR3 length equals 19 residues. Looked up from germline, CDR1 is MDHEN and CDR2 is SYDVKM. Trimming at V came to 5 bases and at J to 0 bases, leaving 10 bases not matched to a gene. The CDR3 loop reads CASSTPSTSGGSSYNEQFF. The CDR3 nucleotides are TGTGCCAGCAGTACCCCGTCGACTAGCGGGGGGAGCTCCTACAATGAGCAGTTCTTC. Complete variable domain (other parts from reference TRBV28 and TRBJ2-1): DVKVTQSSRYLVKRTGEKVFLECVQDMDHENMFWYRQDPGLGLRLIYFSYDVKMKEKGDIPEGYSVSREKKERFSLILESASTNQTSMYLCASSTPSTSGGSSYNEQFFGPGTRLTVL.